One sample yielded the 9 T cell receptor beta chains listed below, sequenced in a study of cytomegalovirus exposure and HLA in healthy donors. A multiplex PCR was run with 60 Vbeta primers and 13 Jbeta primers. Repertoires were generated with immunoSEQ multiplex PCR, while TCRdb's copy carries only in-frame clones and drops some. The data hold fewer than 200,000 clones, with about four fifths observed a single time. The sample consisted of PBMCs. The receptors stem from a female donor in good health and CMV-seronegative.

The V call is TRBV5-5, the J call TRBJ1-2, with 8 nucleotides matching TRBD1. CDR1 and CDR2 (germline): SGHKS, YYEKEE (reference sequence). This CDR3 comprises 15 residues. Germline trimming cut 3 bases from V and 5 bases from J; bases unmatched to any gene: 9. The CDR3 loop reads CASSSQGASIYGYTF. The CDR3 DNA follows: TGTGCCAGCAGCTCTCAGGGGGCTTCGATTTATGGCTACACCTTC. The full variable domain, completed using reference TRBV5-5 and TRBJ1-2, is DAGVTQSPTHLIKTRGQQVTLRCSPISGHKSVSWYQQVLGQGPQFIFQYYEKEERGRGNFPDRFSARQFPNYSSELNVNALLLGDSALYLCASSSQGASIYGYTFGSGTRLTVV.

The sample holds one count of this clone. The junction departs from germline at one end; a sequencing error may be responsible. This chain connects TRBV7-9 to TRBJ1-2; D is uncertain. CDR1 and CDR2 (germline): SEHNR, FQNEAQ (reference sequence). The CDR3 is 17 amino acids. CDR3 loop: CSSSSWGDERLAYGYTF. The CDR3 coding sequence is TGTTCCAGCAGCTCCTGGGGAGACGAGCGGTTGGCCTATGGCTACACCTTC.

The chain couples TRBV29-1 to TRBJ2-5; 7 positions match TRBD2. This CDR3 contains 13 residues. Trimming took 6 bases from V and 1 from J; bases not matched to a gene: 5. CDR1 and CDR2 from the germline V gene are SQVTM and ANQGSEA. The CDR3 sequence is CSVGGGTQETQYF. The CDR3 coding sequence is TGCAGCGTGGGGGGGGGTACCCAAGAGACCCAGTACTTC. The entire variable domain, with the rest obtained from reference TRBV29-1 and TRBJ2-5, is as follows: SAVISQKPSRDICQRGTSLTIQCQVDSQVTMMFWYRQQPGQSLTLIATANQGSEATYESGFVIDKFPISRPNLTFSTLTVSNMSPEDSSIYLCSVGGGTQETQYFGPGTRLLVL.

This chain links TRBV18 with TRBJ2-7; a possible D gene is TRBD1 (6 bases). The CDR3 runs 14 residues. CDR1 KGHSH and CDR2 LQKENI come from the germline V gene. The germline V and J ends were trimmed by 3 bases and 1 base, with 10 bases remaining between them. The CDR3 coding sequence is TGTGCCAGCTCACCTCTACAGGGTTCCTACGAGCAGTACTTC. Protein product: CASSPLQGSYEQYF.

The V gene is TRBV2, the J gene TRBJ1-4, with 7 positions matching TRBD1. V gave up 6 bases and J gave up 3 bases; unmatched junction bases: 4. The length of the CDR3 is 14 residues. Germline loops: CDR1 SNHLY, CDR2 FYNNEI. DNA for the CDR3: TGTGCCAGCAGCCGGGACAGAGCTAATGAAAAACTGTTTTTT. Its translation: CASSRDRANEKLFF.

This sequence joins TRBV5-1 and TRBJ2-1; D gene uncertain. The V end lost 2 bases, the J end lost 5 bases, and 8 bases lay between the germline ends. The CDR3 totals 13 residues. CDR1 and CDR2 (germline): SGHRS, YFSETQ. The CDR3 here is CASSLWSDNEQFF. CDR3 nucleotides: TGCGCCAGCAGCTTATGGAGCGACAATGAGCAGTTCTTC.

The chain joins TRBV27 to TRBJ2-7, with 14 nucleotides matching TRBD2. J was trimmed by 0 bases and V by 6 bases; bases with no gene match: 7. This CDR3 comprises 17 residues. Germline assignment: CDR1 MNHEY and CDR2 SMNVEV (reference sequence). The chain's CDR3 is CASRRLAGGLSSYEQYF. The CDR3 DNA follows: TGTGCCAGCAGGCGACTAGCGGGAGGGTTGAGCTCCTACGAGCAGTACTTC.

The chain employs TRBV15 and TRBJ1-1, with TRBD1 matching over 11 bases. J lost 4 bases, V lost 2 bases, and 6 bases had no gene match. This CDR3 comprises 16 residues. CDR1 is LNHNV, CDR2 YYDKDF, per germline (reference sequence). The CDR3 region is CATSRLSGTGGTEAFF. The CDR3 bases are TGTGCCACCAGCAGACTTTCCGGGACAGGGGGCACTGAAGCTTTCTTT.

This clone was found a few times. This sequence joins TRBV2 and TRBJ2-3, with 9 nucleotides matching TRBD1. Per germline, CDR1 SNHLY and CDR2 FYNNEI. The CDR3 spans 12 residues. V lost 6 bases to trimming and J lost 6 bases; unmatched junction nucleotides: 1. The CDR3 loop is CASRDRGDTQYF. Here the CDR3 DNA reads TGTGCCAGCAGGGACAGGGGCGATACGCAGTATTTT.